The present T cell receptor (beta chain) was sequenced within a study of naive and memory T cell subsets. Study-level results: TCRs were reportedly recovered from both biopsy types, mostly tuberculin test sites. The RNA method is potentially sensitive to activation and differentiation changes.

The SP2 primer and nested alpha and beta constant region primers amplified ligated cDNA in four rounds. TCRdb reprocessed the UMI-ligation and nested PCR reads via MiXCR and lists one record per CDR3 protein. The table includes around 14,000 distinct CDR3 sequences, more than 4.5% detected once. This clonotype appeared many times. Antigen: not known. Noted treatment: skin biopsy from PPD injection site in Mantoux-positive individual. A UMI-containing oligonucleotide was joined by 3' ligation to the TCR cDNA template. Input was about 1 to 1000 ng of DNase-treated total RNA without cell sorting. Here the sequenced sample was skin, taken from a tuberculin skin test site. This receptor was obtained from an adult in good health.

CDR3 region: CASSIEWSYEQYF. DNA of the CDR3: TGTGCCAGTAGTATTGAGTGGTCCTACGAGCAGTACTTC. The gene calls are TRBV19 and TRBJ2-7; unclear D gene. Between the trimmed V and J ends, which lost 3 bases and 1 base, there was a span of 7 bases. CDR3 length: 13 residues. Looked up from germline, CDR1 is LNHDA and CDR2 is SQIVND (reference sequence).